This T cell receptor (beta chain) was retrieved from a study of ipilimumab plus nivolumab after autologous stem cell transplantation. Overall study: Median doses per patient: about 5 ipilimumab, fewer than ten nivolumab. The DLBCL group included primary refractory and relapsed cases.

This clone was detected only a few times. TCRdb's table, derived via immunoSEQ multiplex PCR, lists solely in-frame clones and lacks some. The sample lists some 87,000 clones, 83% seen once, with around 2% in the top ten. Patients got ipilimumab 1 mg/kg beginning 14 to 28 days post-transplant. Germline CDR1 and CDR2: GTSNPN and SVGIG (reference sequence). The V and J ends lost 5 bases and 1 base respectively, with 5 bases between them. The CDR3 is made up of 11 amino acids. The origin of this receptor is a male donor with diffuse large B-cell lymphoma. The specimen was PBMCs, collected in a trial of ipilimumab plus nivolumab as post-transplant consolidation. V is TRBV30 and J is TRBJ1-1; D remains unclear. In DNA, the CDR3 is TGTGCCTGGGGGAGGAACACTGAAGCTTTCTTT. Translated: CAWGRNTEAFF.